Listed below are T cell receptor beta chains from one sample, sequenced in a study of T cell repertoires in cytomegalovirus infection. TCRdb passed the reads through MiXCR, listing each CDR3 protein once. The sample records under 600,000 distinct CDR3 sequences, 16% being singletons. The sample consisted of CD8+ T cells from PBMCs. Receptors were obtained from a human donor in good health (CMV status not recorded). Some clones in this sample may be carry-over from other donors' samples. Both conserved end residues are part of each CDR3. A D gene is named only where the DNA matches it firmly. Size tells how often a clone was seen (once, few, many) or the class of an expanded clone, and some rows leave it out.

>TRBV7-9|NA|15|TRBJ1-6|few
CASSLEGRIVEPLHF
TGTGCCAGCAGCTTGGAGGGGCGCATTGTGGAACCCCTCCACTTT
>TRBV18|TRBD1|16|TRBJ1-3|few
CASSPPQGATGNTIYF
TGTGCCAGCTCACCACCCCAGGGGGCGACTGGAAACACCATATATTTT
>TRBV10-3|TRBD1|15|TRBJ2-3|few
CAISQQGRGTDTQYF
TGTGCCATCAGCCAACAGGGGAGAGGTACAGATACGCAGTATTTT
>TRBV24-1|TRBD1|15|TRBJ2-1|many
CATSRDRGREYEQFF
TGTGCCACCAGCCGGGACAGGGGGCGCGAGTATGAGCAGTTCTTC
>TRBV7-6|NA|14|TRBJ2-7|many
CASSLGQVTYEQYF
TGTGCCAGCAGCTTAGGACAGGTGACCTACGAGCAGTACTTC
>TRBV7-3|TRBD2|15|TRBJ2-5|many
CASSSGGAREETQYF
TGTGCCAGCAGCAGCGGGGGGGCCCGAGAAGAGACCCAGTACTTC
>TRBV28|NA|17|TRBJ1-1|NA
CASSFGSQGRGNTEAFF
TGTGCCAGCAGTTTTGGTTCCCAGGGGAGGGGGAACACTGAAGCTTTCTTT
>TRBV12-3/TRBV12-4|NA|15|TRBJ2-3|many
CASSFRGSSTDTQYF
TGTGCCAGCAGTTTTAGGGGCAGTAGCACAGATACGCAGTATTTT
>TRBV25-1|NA|14|TRBJ2-5|NA
CASSEWGSAETQYF
TGTGCCAGCAGTGAATGGGGTAGCGCAGAGACCCAGTACTTC
>TRBV7-9|NA|15|TRBJ1-6|many
CASSLVGRGDSPLHF
TGTGCCAGCAGCTTAGTAGGCAGGGGTGATTCACCCCTCCACTTT
>TRBV10-2|NA|12|TRBJ2-3|few
CASVSGENTQYF
TGCGCCAGCGTATCGGGAGAAAATACGCAGTATTTT
>TRBV27|NA|12|TRBJ2-1|few
CASSLRGLSNIF
TGTGCCAGCAGTTTAAGGGGTCTATCCAACATCTTC
>TRBV11-2|TRBD1|17|TRBJ1-4|few
CASSLYDRTGKNEKLFF
TGTGCCAGCAGCTTATACGACCGGACAGGGAAAAATGAAAAACTGTTTTTT
>TRBV7-9|NA|13|TRBJ1-2|NA
CASSSVYSYGYTF
TGTGCCAGCAGCTCAGTGTACTCCTATGGCTACACCTTC
>TRBV28|TRBD1|18|TRBJ1-4|few
CASSLSRYGTGTNEKLFF
TGTGCCAGCAGTTTATCCCGGTACGGGACAGGAACTAATGAAAAACTGTTTTTT
>TRBV20-1|NA|15|TRBJ2-1|NA
CSARALAYSYNEQFF
TGCAGTGCTAGAGCACTAGCTTATTCCTACAATGAGCAGTTCTTC
>TRBV28|TRBD1|15|TRBJ1-6|few
CASTATGAYNSPLHF
TGTGCCAGCACGGCGACAGGGGCCTATAATTCACCCCTCCACTTT
>TRBV7-9|NA|14|TRBJ1-5|many
CASSLGYRNQPQHF
TGTGCCAGCAGCTTAGGGTACCGTAATCAGCCCCAGCATTTT
>TRBV25-1|NA|13|TRBJ2-2|many
CASVGFRGGELFF
TGTGCCAGCGTAGGGTTCCGTGGCGGGGAGCTGTTTTTT
>TRBV6-5|NA|16|TRBJ2-1|NA
CASRFLGAVGYNEQFF
TGTGCCAGCCGATTTTTGGGGGCCGTGGGATACAATGAGCAGTTCTTC
>TRBV7-9|NA|13|TRBJ2-1|many
CASIPDGYNEQFF
TGTGCCAGCATTCCGGACGGATACAATGAGCAGTTCTTC
>TRBV12-3/TRBV12-4|NA|14|TRBJ2-5|few
CASTEGGVQETQYF
TGTGCCAGCACCGAAGGGGGAGTACAAGAGACCCAGTACTTC
>TRBV7-6|TRBD2|15|TRBJ2-7|many
CASSSGLDPPYEQYF
TGTGCCAGCAGCTCAGGACTAGACCCACCCTACGAGCAGTACTTC
>TRBV19|NA|14|TRBJ1-3|many
CASSIRVSGNTIYF
TGTGCCAGTAGTATAAGGGTGTCCGGAAACACCATATATTTT
>TRBV5-6|NA|12|TRBJ2-5|few
CASSFAKETQYF
TGTGCCAGCAGCTTTGCCAAAGAGACCCAGTACTTC
>TRBV20-1|NA|11|TRBJ2-1|NA
CSAGTLNEQFF
TGCAGTGCCGGGACTCTCAATGAGCAGTTCTTC
>TRBV5-1|NA|15|TRBJ1-1|NA
CASSWGDIGSTEAFF
TGCGCCAGCAGCTGGGGGGACATTGGGAGCACTGAAGCTTTCTTT
>TRBV7-9|NA|16|TRBJ1-1|many
CASSSSGGGSITEAFF
TGTGCCAGCAGCTCGTCCGGGGGGGGATCGATCACTGAAGCTTTCTTT
>TRBV4-2|NA|17|TRBJ2-3|NA
CASSQSLREDRVDTQYF
TGTGCCAGCAGCCAAAGTCTGCGGGAGGACAGGGTAGATACGCAGTATTTT
>TRBV4-2|NA|16|TRBJ2-7|NA
CASSQDPAQGSYEQYF
TGTGCCAGCAGCCAAGATCCTGCCCAGGGATCCTACGAGCAGTACTTC
>TRBV5-1|NA|14|TRBJ1-2|NA
CASSLVSSNYGYTF
TGTGCCAGCAGTTTAGTGTCATCTAACTATGGCTACACCTTC
>TRBV7-6|TRBD2|17|TRBJ2-1|many
CASSLRRTSGRDNEQFF
TGTGCCAGCAGCTTGCGGCGGACTAGCGGGAGGGACAATGAGCAGTTCTTC
>TRBV5-1|TRBD1|15|TRBJ2-5|NA
CASSEGTGVLETQYF
TGCGCCAGCAGCGAGGGGACAGGAGTTTTGGAGACCCAGTACTTC